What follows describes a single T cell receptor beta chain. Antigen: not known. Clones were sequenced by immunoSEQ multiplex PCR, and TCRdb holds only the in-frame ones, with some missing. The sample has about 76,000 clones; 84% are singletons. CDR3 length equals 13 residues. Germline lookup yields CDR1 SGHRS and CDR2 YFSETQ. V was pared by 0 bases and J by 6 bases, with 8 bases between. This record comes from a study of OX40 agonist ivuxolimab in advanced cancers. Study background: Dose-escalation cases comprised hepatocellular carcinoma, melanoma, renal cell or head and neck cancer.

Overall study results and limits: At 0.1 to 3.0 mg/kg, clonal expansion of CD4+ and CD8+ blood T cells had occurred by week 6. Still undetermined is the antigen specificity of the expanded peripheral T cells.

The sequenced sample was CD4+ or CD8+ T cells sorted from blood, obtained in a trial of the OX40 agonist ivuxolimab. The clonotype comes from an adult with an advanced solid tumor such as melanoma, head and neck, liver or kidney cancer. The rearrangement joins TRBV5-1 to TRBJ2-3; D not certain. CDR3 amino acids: CASSLVGLDTQYF. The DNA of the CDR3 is TGCGCCAGCAGCTTGGTAGGTTTGGATACGCAGTATTTT. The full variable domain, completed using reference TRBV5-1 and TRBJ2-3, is KAGVTQTPRYLIKTRGQQVTLSCSPISGHRSVSWYQQTPGQGLQFLFEYFSETQRNKGNFPGRFSGRQFSNSRSEMNVSTLELGDSALYLCASSLVGLDTQYFGPGTRLTVL.